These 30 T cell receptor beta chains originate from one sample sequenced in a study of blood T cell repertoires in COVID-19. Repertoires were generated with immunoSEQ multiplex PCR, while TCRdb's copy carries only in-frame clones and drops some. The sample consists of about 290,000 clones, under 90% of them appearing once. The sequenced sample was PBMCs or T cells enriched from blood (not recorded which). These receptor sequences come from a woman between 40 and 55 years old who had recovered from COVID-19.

The CDR3 loop is CAWNPGLARGHTGELFF. CDR3 in DNA: TGTGCCTGGAATCCAGGGCTAGCCAGGGGGCATACCGGGGAGCTGTTTTTT. V gene TRBV30 combines with J gene TRBJ2-2, with 8 bases matching TRBD1. From germline, CDR1 is GTSNPN and CDR2 SVGIG (reference sequence). This CDR3 is built from 17 residues. V gave up 4 bases and J gave up 5 bases; unmatched junction bases: 15.

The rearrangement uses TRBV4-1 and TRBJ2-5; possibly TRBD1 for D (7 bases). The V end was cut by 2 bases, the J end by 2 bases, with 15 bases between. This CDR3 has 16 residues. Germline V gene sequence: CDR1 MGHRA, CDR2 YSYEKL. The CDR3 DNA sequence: TGCGCCAGCAGCCAAAACCCGACAGGGACTCAAGAGACCCAGTACTTC. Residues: CASSQNPTGTQETQYF.

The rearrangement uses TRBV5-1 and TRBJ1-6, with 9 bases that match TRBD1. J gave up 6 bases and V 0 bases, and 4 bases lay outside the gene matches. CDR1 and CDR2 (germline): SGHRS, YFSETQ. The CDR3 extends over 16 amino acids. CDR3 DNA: TGCGCCAGCAGCTTGGCCTTACAGGGGGCTAATTCACCCCTCCACTTT. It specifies CASSLALQGANSPLHF. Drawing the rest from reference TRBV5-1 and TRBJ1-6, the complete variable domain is KAGVTQTPRYLIKTRGQQVTLSCSPISGHRSVSWYQQTPGQGLQFLFEYFSETQRNKGNFPGRFSGRQFSNSRSEMNVSTLELGDSALYLCASSLALQGANSPLHFGNGTRLTVT.

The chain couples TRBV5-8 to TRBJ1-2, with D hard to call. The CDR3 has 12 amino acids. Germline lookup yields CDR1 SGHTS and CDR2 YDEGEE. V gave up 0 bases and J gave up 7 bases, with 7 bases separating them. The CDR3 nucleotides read TGTGCCAGCAGCTTGGTGGGCCTTGGCTACACCTTC. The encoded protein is CASSLVGLGYTF. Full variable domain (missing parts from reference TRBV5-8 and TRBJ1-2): EAGVTQSPTHLIKTRGQQATLRCSPISGHTSVYWYQQALGLGLQFLLWYDEGEERNRGNFPPRFSGRQFPNYSSELNVNALELEDSALYLCASSLVGLGYTFGSGTRLTVV.

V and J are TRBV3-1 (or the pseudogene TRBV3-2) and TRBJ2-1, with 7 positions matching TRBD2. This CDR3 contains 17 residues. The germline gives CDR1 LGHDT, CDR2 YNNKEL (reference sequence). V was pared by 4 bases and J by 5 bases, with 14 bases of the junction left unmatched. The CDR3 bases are TGTGCCAGCAGCCTAATTACCGCGGGGCGGGAGAACAATGAGCAGTTCTTC. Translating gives CASSLITAGRENNEQFF.

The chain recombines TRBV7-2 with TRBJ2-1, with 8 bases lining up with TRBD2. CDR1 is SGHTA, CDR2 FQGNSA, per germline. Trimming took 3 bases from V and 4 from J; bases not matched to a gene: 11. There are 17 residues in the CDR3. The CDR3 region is CASSFTSGRRPYNEQFF. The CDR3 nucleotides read TGTGCCAGCAGCTTTACTAGCGGTCGACGCCCTTACAATGAGCAGTTCTTC. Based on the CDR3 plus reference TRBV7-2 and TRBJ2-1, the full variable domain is GAGVSQSPSNKVTEKGKDVELRCDPISGHTALYWYRQSLGQGLEFLIYFQGNSAPDKSGLPSDRFSAERTGGSVSTLTIQRTQQEDSAVYLCASSFTSGRRPYNEQFFGPGTRLTVL.

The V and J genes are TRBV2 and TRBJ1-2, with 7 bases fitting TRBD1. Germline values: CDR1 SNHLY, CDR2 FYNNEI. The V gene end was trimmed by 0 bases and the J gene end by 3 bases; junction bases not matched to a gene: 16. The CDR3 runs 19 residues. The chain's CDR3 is CASSEALRAGGRTDYGYTF. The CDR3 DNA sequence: TGTGCCAGCAGTGAAGCGCTTCGGGCAGGGGGAAGAACGGACTATGGCTACACCTTC. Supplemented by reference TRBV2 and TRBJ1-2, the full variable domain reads EPEVTQTPSHQVTQMGQEVILRCVPISNHLYFYWYRQILGQKVEFLVSFYNNEISEKSEIFDDQFSVERPDGSNFTLKIRSTKLEDSAMYFCASSEALRAGGRTDYGYTFGSGTRLTVV.

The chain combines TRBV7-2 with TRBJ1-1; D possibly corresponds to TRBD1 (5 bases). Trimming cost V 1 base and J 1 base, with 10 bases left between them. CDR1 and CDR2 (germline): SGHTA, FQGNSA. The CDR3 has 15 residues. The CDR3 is CASSLVQAENTEAFF. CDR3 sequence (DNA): TGTGCCAGCAGCTTAGTACAGGCCGAGAACACTGAAGCTTTCTTT.

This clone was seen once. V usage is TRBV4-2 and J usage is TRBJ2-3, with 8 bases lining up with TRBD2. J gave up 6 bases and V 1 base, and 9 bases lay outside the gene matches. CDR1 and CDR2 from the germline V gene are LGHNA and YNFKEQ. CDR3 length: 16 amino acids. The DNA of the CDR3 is TGTGCCAGCAGCCAAGGCCAGGGACTAGGCGGGGATACGCAGTATTTT. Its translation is CASSQGQGLGGDTQYF.

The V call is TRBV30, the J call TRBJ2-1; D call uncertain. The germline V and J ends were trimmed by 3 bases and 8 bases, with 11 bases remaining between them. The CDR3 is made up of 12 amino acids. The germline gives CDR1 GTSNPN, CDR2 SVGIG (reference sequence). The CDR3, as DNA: TGTGCCTGGAGCGAAAATCAGGATGAGCAGTTCTTC. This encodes CAWSENQDEQFF.

CDR3 DNA sequence: TGTGCCAGCAGCTTAGCCCTGCCCAAGGGGGCGCCCCTCCGTGGCTATGGCTACACCTTC. Translated: CASSLALPKGAPLRGYGYTF. The chain links TRBV7-2 to TRBJ1-2, with 7 bases fitting TRBD1. V trimming: 0 bases; J trimming: 4 bases; junction bases outside the gene matches: 20. In germline, CDR1 is SGHTA, CDR2 FQGNSA. The CDR3 totals 20 residues.

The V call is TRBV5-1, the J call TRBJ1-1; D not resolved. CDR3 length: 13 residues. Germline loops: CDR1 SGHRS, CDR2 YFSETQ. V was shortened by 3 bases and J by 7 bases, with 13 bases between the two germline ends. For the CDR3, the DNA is TGCGCCAGCAGCTGGCCAGCCCGGGGTGAAGCTTTCTTT. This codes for CASSWPARGEAFF.

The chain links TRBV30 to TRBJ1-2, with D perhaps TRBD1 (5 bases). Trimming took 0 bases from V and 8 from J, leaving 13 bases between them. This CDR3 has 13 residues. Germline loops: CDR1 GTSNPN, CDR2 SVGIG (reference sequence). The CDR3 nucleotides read TGTGCCTGGAGTGTTTCGGACATCAGGGGCTACACCTTC. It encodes CAWSVSDIRGYTF.

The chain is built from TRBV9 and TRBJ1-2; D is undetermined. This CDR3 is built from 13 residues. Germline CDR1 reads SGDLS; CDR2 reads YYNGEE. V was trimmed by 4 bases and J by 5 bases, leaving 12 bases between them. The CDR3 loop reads CASSPSSAYGYTF. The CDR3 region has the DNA TGTGCCAGCAGCCCCTCCTCAGCGTATGGCTACACCTTC.

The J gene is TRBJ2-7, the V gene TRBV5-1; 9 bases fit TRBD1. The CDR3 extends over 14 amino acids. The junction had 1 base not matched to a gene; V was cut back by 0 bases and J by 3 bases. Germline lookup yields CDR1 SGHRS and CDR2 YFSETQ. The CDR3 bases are TGCGCCAGCAGCTTGGAGACAGGGGGCTACGAGCAGTACTTC. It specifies CASSLETGGYEQYF.

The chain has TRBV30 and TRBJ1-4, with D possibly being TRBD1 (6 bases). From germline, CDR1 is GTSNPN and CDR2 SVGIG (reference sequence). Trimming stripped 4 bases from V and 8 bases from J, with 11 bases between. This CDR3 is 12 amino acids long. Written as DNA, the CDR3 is TGTGCCTGGAATCAGGGGACAGAAAAACTGTTTTTT. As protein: CAWNQGTEKLFF.

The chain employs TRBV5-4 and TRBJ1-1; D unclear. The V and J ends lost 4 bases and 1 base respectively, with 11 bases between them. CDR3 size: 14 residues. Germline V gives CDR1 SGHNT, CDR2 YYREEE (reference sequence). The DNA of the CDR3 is TGTGCCAGCAGCCTGAGCGGAGGGAACACTGAAGCTTTCTTT. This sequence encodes CASSLSGGNTEAFF.

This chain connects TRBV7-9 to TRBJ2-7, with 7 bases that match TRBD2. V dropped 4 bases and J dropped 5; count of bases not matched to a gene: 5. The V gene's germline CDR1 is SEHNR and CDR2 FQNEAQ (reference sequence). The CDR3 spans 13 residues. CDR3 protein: CASSWSRGDEQYF. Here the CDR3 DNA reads TGTGCCAGCAGCTGGTCTCGGGGGGACGAGCAGTACTTC.

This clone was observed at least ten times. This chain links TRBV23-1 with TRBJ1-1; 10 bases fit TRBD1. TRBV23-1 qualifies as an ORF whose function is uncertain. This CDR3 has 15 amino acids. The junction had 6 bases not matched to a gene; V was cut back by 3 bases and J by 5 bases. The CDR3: CASSQGQGCRTEAFF. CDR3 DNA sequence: TGCGCCAGCAGTCAGGGACAGGGGTGTAGAACTGAAGCTTTCTTT.

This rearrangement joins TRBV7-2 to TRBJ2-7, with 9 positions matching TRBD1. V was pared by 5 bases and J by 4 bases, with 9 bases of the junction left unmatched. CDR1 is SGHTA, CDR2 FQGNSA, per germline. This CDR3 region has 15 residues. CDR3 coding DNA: TGTGCCAGCAGCCTCGTACAGACAGGGGGTTACGAGCAGTACTTC. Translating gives CASSLVQTGGYEQYF.

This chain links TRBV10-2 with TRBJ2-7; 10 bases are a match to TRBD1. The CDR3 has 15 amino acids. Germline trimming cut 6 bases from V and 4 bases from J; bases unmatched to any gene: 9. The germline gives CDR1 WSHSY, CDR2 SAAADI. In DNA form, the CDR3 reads TGCGCCAGCAGAGTCGGGACAGGGGCGAATTACGAGCAGTACTTC. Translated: CASRVGTGANYEQYF.

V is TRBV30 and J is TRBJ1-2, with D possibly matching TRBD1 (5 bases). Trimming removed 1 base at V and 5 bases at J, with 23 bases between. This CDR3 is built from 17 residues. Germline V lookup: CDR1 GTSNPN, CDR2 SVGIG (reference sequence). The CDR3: CAWSAYSGARALYGYTF. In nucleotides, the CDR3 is TGTGCCTGGAGTGCCTACAGTGGGGCTAGGGCCCTGTATGGCTACACCTTC.

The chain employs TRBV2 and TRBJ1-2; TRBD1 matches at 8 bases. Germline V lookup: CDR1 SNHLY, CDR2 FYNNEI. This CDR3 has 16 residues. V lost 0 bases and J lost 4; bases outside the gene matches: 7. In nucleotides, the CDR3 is TGTGCCAGCAGTGAAGCAGGCCAGGGGGCGATCTATGGCTACACCTTC. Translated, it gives CASSEAGQGAIYGYTF.

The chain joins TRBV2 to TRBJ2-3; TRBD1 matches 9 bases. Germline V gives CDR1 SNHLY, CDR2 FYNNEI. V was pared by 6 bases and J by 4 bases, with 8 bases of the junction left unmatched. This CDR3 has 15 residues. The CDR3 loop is CASRGGQGNADTQYF. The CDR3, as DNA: TGTGCCAGCAGAGGAGGACAGGGGAACGCAGATACGCAGTATTTT.

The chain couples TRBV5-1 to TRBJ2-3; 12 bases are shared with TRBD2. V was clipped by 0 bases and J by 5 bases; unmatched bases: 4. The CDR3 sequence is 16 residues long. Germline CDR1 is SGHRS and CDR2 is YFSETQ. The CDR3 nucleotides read TGCGCCAGCAGCTTGGCTCCGGGACTAGCGGGAGATACGCAGTATTTT. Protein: CASSLAPGLAGDTQYF. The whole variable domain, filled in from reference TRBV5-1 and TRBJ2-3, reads KAGVTQTPRYLIKTRGQQVTLSCSPISGHRSVSWYQQTPGQGLQFLFEYFSETQRNKGNFPGRFSGRQFSNSRSEMNVSTLELGDSALYLCASSLAPGLAGDTQYFGPGTRLTVL.

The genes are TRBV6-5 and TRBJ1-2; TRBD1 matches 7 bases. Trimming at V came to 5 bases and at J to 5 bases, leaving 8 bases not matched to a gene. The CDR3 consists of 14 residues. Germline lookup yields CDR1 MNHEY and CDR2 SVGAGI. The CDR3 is CASSPFDRAYGYTF. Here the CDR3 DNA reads TGTGCCAGCAGTCCCTTCGACAGGGCTTATGGCTACACCTTC.

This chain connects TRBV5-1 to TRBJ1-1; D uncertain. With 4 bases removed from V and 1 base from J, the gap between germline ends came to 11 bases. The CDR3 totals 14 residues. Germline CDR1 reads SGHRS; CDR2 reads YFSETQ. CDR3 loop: CASSRSVANTEAFF. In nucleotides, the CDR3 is TGCGCCAGCAGCCGCTCAGTGGCGAACACTGAAGCTTTCTTT.

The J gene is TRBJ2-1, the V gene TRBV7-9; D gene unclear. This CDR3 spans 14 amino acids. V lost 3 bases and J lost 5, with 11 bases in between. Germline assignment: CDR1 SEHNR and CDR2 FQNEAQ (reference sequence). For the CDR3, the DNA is TGTGCCAGCAGCTTGAACCTAATCGACAATGAGCAGTTCTTC. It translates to CASSLNLIDNEQFF.

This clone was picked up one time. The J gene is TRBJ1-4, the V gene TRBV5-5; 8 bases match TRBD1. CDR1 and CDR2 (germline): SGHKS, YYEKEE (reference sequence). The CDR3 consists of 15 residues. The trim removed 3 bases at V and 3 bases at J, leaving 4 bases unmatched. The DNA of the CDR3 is TGTGCCAGCAGCTCCGGGACAGGTGCTAATGAAAAACTGTTTTTT. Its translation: CASSSGTGANEKLFF.

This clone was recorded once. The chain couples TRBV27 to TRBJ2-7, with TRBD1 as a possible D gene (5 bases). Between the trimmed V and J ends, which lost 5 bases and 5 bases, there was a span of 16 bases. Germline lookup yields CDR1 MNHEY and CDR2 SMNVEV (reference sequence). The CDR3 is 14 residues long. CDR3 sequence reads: CASSPQVGRHEQYF. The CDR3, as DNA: TGTGCCAGCAGTCCACAGGTGGGGCGCCACGAGCAGTACTTC.